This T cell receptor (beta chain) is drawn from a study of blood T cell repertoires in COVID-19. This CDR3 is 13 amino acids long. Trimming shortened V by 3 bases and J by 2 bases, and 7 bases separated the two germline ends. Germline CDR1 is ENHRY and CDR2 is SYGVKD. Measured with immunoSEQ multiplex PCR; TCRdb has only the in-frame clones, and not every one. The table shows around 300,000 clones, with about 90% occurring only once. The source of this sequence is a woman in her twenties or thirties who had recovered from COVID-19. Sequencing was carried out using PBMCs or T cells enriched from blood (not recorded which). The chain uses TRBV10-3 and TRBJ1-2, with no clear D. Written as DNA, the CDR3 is TGTGCCATCAGTGACGCCAGAAACTATGGCTACACCTTC. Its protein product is CAISDARNYGYTF.